These 28 T cell receptor beta chains originate from one sample sequenced in a study of cytotoxic CD8 clonotypes in ibrutinib-treated CLL. The assay was immunoSEQ multiplex PCR, and TCRdb's table has in-frame clones only and misses some. In the table there are around 60,000 clones, approximately 62% of which are singletons. The source was PBMCs, collected after 12 months of ibrutinib treatment. The receptors stem from a human donor with chronic lymphocytic leukemia.

The rearrangement links TRBV11-2 to TRBJ1-2; weak D call: TRBD1 (5 bases). The CDR3 loop spans 14 amino acids. V lost 3 bases and J lost 3, with 11 bases in between. The germline gives CDR1 SGHAT, CDR2 FQNNGV. Here the CDR3 reads CASSLVGGYYGYTF. The CDR3 DNA reads as TGTGCCAGCAGCTTGGTGGGGGGGTACTATGGCTACACCTTC.

The rearrangement joins TRBV28 to TRBJ1-5; D unclear. Germline CDR1 MDHEN, CDR2 SYDVKM. The V gene lost 6 bases and the J gene lost 2 bases, with 17 bases spanning the gap. The CDR3 is 16 amino acids. CDR3 DNA sequence: TGTGCCAGCAGAAATGAGGTGGGCGAGGGCAATCAGCCCCAGCATTTT. Translation: CASRNEVGEGNQPQHF.

This clone was seen more than once but under ten times. The chain carries TRBV18 and TRBJ1-2, with D hard to call. Germline CDR1 reads KGHSH; CDR2 reads LQKENI. Between the trimmed V and J ends, which lost 6 bases and 4 bases, there was a span of 18 bases. This CDR3 is built from 15 residues. The CDR3 loop reads CASSSIRSGGYGYTF. In nucleotides, the CDR3 is TGTGCCAGCTCTTCCATCCGGTCGGGTGGCTATGGCTACACCTTC.

V usage is TRBV18 and J usage is TRBJ2-4, with D maybe TRBD1 (6 bases). The V end lost 5 bases, the J end lost 8 bases, and 13 bases lay between the germline ends. The CDR3 sequence is 13 residues long. Germline V gene sequence: CDR1 KGHSH, CDR2 LQKENI. The CDR3 sequence: CASSVDEGDIQYF. CDR3 coding DNA: TGTGCCAGCTCAGTAGACGAGGGGGACATTCAGTACTTC.

The CDR3 DNA is TGCGCCAGCAGCCCCCGGACAGGCCAAGAGACCCAGTACTTC. As protein: CASSPRTGQETQYF. The chain links TRBV5-1 to TRBJ2-5; 7 bases align to TRBD1. The CDR3 runs 14 residues. Germline V gene lookup returns CDR1 SGHRS and CDR2 YFSETQ. Unmatched junction bases numbered 4, after V lost 4 bases and J lost 1 base.

The V and J genes are TRBV27 and TRBJ2-3, with D perhaps TRBD2 (6 bases). The length of the CDR3 is 14 residues. The germline CDR1 and CDR2 sequences are MNHEY and SMNVEV (reference sequence). V lost 8 bases to trimming and J lost 2 bases, with 14 bases between them. CDR3 residues: CASARDFPTDTQYF. DNA for the CDR3: TGTGCCAGCGCAAGGGACTTTCCCACAGATACGCAGTATTTT.

The V gene is TRBV5-1, the J gene TRBJ2-5; 7 nucleotides agree with TRBD1. Germline CDR1 reads SGHRS; CDR2 reads YFSETQ. The V and J ends lost 4 bases and 2 bases, in that order; junction bases with no gene match: 8. The CDR3 extends over 15 amino acids. The CDR3 sequence: CASSLTGVWQETQYF. CDR3 sequence (DNA): TGCGCCAGCAGCCTTACAGGGGTATGGCAAGAGACCCAGTACTTC.

This chain uses TRBV27 with TRBJ2-5, with a tentative D call TRBD2 (5 bases). CDR3 length: 16 amino acids. In germline, CDR1 is MNHEY, CDR2 SMNVEV (reference sequence). Trimming pared 2 bases from V and 5 bases from J, leaving 18 bases between. The CDR3 here is CASSLTGRVMGETQYF. Here the CDR3 DNA reads TGTGCCAGCAGTTTAACTGGGCGGGTAATGGGGGAGACCCAGTACTTC.

This rearrangement joins TRBV11-2 to TRBJ2-1; D may be TRBD2 (6 bases). From germline, CDR1 is SGHAT and CDR2 FQNNGV. The V and J ends lost 5 bases and 5 bases respectively, with 19 bases between them. CDR3 size: 16 residues. CDR3 protein: CASSLTSWGLNNEQFF. CDR3 bases: TGTGCCAGCAGCCTAACCTCCTGGGGACTTAACAATGAGCAGTTCTTC.

In its sample, this clone was seen many times. This sequence joins TRBV11-2 and TRBJ1-4, with D uncertain. The germline V gene encodes CDR1 SGHAT and CDR2 FQNNGV. Trimming left V 5 bases short and J 13 bases short, with 17 bases between. This CDR3 comprises 13 residues. The DNA for the CDR3 is TGTGCCAGCAGCAGAGGCCCGGGCCAATCACTGTTTTTT. This sequence encodes CASSRGPGQSLFF.

The J gene is TRBJ2-3, the V gene TRBV6-5, with a tentative D call TRBD1 (5 bases). CDR1 is MNHEY and CDR2 is SVGAGI in the germline V gene. Trimming stripped 7 bases from V and 0 bases from J, with 8 bases between. The CDR3 loop spans 13 amino acids. The CDR3 here is CASKKGSTDTQYF. The CDR3 DNA sequence: TGTGCCAGCAAAAAGGGGAGCACAGATACGCAGTATTTT.

On this clone itself: A junction end diverges from the germline sequence, so it may reflect a read error. V usage is TRBV29-1 and J usage is TRBJ2-1; D is unclear. Germline-derived CDR1 and CDR2 are SQVTM and ANQGSEA. This CDR3 is 11 amino acids long. CDR3 coding DNA: TGCAGCGTCGGTTCCTTCAATGAGCAGTTCTTC. Its translation: CSVGSFNEQFF.

This clone showed up many times. This sequence joins TRBV28 and TRBJ1-4; D is undetermined. Looked up from germline, CDR1 is MDHEN and CDR2 is SYDVKM. The CDR3 loop spans 15 amino acids. V lost 3 bases and J lost 6, with 14 bases in between. DNA for the CDR3: TGTGCCAGCAGTTTTAGGTCCTTGGCACATGAAAAACTGTTTTTT. Translating it yields CASSFRSLAHEKLFF.

This clone was detected ten times or more. This chain links TRBV19 with TRBJ2-5, with TRBD2 matching over 8 bases. This CDR3 is 14 amino acids long. The germline gives CDR1 LNHDA, CDR2 SQIVND (reference sequence). V shed 1 base, J shed 3 bases, and the junction held 1 base outside the gene matches. This CDR3 is CASSIAAGEETQYF. The CDR3 nucleotides read TGTGCCAGTAGTATAGCAGCGGGAGAAGAGACCCAGTACTTC.

V gene TRBV15 combines with J gene TRBJ2-7, with 7 bases lining up with TRBD2. Germline V gives CDR1 LNHNV, CDR2 YYDKDF (reference sequence). The ends lost 1 base at V and 1 base at J; junction bases unmatched: 10. The CDR3 spans 17 residues. The CDR3 coding sequence is TGTGCCACCAGCAGAGCCTCGGTGGGGCGGGGGTCCTACGAGCAGTACTTC. Its translation: CATSRASVGRGSYEQYF.

The table lists this clone with many counts. The rearrangement joins TRBV23-1 to TRBJ1-3; D not certain. TRBV23-1 qualifies as an ORF whose function is uncertain. The CDR3 runs to 16 residues. V shed 4 bases and J shed 0 bases, with 13 bases lying between them. The CDR3 nucleotides are TGCGCCAGCAGTCGTAGCCAACGGAGCTCTGGAAACACCATATATTTT. Its protein is CASSRSQRSSGNTIYF.

This clone appeared a few times. This sequence joins TRBV4-1 and TRBJ1-6; tentative D call: TRBD1 (5 bases). Per the germline V gene, CDR1 is MGHRA and CDR2 is YSYEKL. V lost 2 bases, J lost 11 bases, and 13 bases lay in between. The CDR3 extends over 14 amino acids. CDR3 DNA sequence: TGCGCCAGCAGCCAAAAGGACGGGGGACCACCCCTCCACTTT. Protein sequence: CASSQKDGGPPLHF.

The chain employs TRBV27 and TRBJ2-3, with D possibly matching TRBD1 (5 bases). V was trimmed by 2 bases and J by 7 bases, leaving 16 bases between them. This CDR3 region has 15 residues. Germline V gene sequence: CDR1 MNHEY, CDR2 SMNVEV (reference sequence). CDR3 DNA: TGTGCCAGCAGTTTAATAGGGGCCCGAGCAAATACGCAGTATTTT. It translates to CASSLIGARANTQYF.

The chain recombines TRBV29-1 with TRBJ1-3, with D uncertain. This CDR3 is 13 amino acids long. V shed 1 base and J shed 0 bases, with 4 bases lying between them. Germline V lookup: CDR1 SQVTM, CDR2 ANQGSEA. This chain's CDR3 is CSVEVGSGNTIYF. Here the CDR3 DNA reads TGCAGCGTTGAAGTGGGCTCTGGAAACACCATATATTTT.

This chain joins TRBV4-1 and TRBJ1-5; 8 bases line up with TRBD1. Germline V gives CDR1 MGHRA, CDR2 YSYEKL. The trim removed 4 bases at V and 5 bases at J, leaving 7 bases unmatched. The CDR3 loop spans 15 amino acids. The chain's CDR3 is CASSLRTGSDQPQHF. The CDR3, as DNA: TGCGCCAGCAGCCTAAGGACAGGGTCAGATCAGCCCCAGCATTTT.

This clone was seen only once. The chain links TRBV30 to TRBJ2-1; D possibly corresponds to TRBD2 (6 bases). CDR1 is GTSNPN and CDR2 is SVGIG in the germline V gene (reference sequence). This CDR3 has 15 residues. V shed 4 bases and J shed 5 bases, with 18 bases lying between them. CDR3: CAWTSAGPGDNEQFF. The CDR3 nucleotides are TGTGCCTGGACCTCTGCGGGACCTGGTGACAATGAGCAGTTCTTC.

The V and J genes are TRBV18 and TRBJ1-5; D possibly corresponds to TRBD1 (6 bases). CDR3 length: 14 residues. Deletions cut 0 bases from V and 4 bases from J, with 7 bases between. The germline CDR1 and CDR2 sequences are KGHSH and LQKENI. The CDR3 nucleotides read TGTGCCAGCTCACCACCCGGACAGAATCAGCCCCAGCATTTT. The encoded protein is CASSPPGQNQPQHF.

The chain links TRBV5-1 to TRBJ2-3; tentatively, D is TRBD1 or TRBD2 (5 bases each). The germline V and J ends were trimmed by 4 bases and 3 bases, with 18 bases remaining between them. This CDR3 spans 16 amino acids. Germline CDR1 SGHRS, CDR2 YFSETQ. DNA of the CDR3: TGCGCCAGCAGCCCAGGGTGGGGGTTTATGACAGATACGCAGTATTTT. Translating it yields CASSPGWGFMTDTQYF.

The chain is built from TRBV19 and TRBJ2-3; no clear D. V was clipped by 3 bases and J by 4 bases, with 8 bases between them. Germline CDR1 and CDR2: LNHDA and SQIVND (reference sequence). There are 13 residues in the CDR3. In nucleotides, the CDR3 is TGTGCCAGTAGTATTCCGGGCTCAGATACGCAGTATTTT. Its protein product is CASSIPGSDTQYF.

There are many counts of this clone. J is TRBJ1-2 and V is TRBV29-1, with D hard to call. CDR3 length: 12 amino acids. Germline values: CDR1 SQVTM, CDR2 ANQGSEA. Trimming took off 4 bases at V and 3 bases at J, with 9 bases between the two ends. The CDR3: CSVGAEHYGYTF. CDR3 coding DNA: TGCAGCGTTGGGGCAGAACACTATGGCTACACCTTC.

V is TRBV7-2 and J is TRBJ1-5; tentative D call: TRBD1 (6 bases). The CDR3 totals 14 residues. Germline CDR1 and CDR2: SGHTA and FQGNSA. The ends were cut back, 1 base at V and 12 bases at J, with 16 bases in the middle. CDR3 coding DNA: TGTGCCAGCAGCTTAGAGTTGGGGAGGGGGGACCAGCATTTT. Translated, it gives CASSLELGRGDQHF.

The rearrangement uses TRBV2 and TRBJ2-6; no clear D gene. Germline V gene sequence: CDR1 SNHLY, CDR2 FYNNEI. V dropped 8 bases and J dropped 2 bases, with 7 bases sitting between them. CDR3 length: 13 residues. CDR3 in amino acids: CASYPPGANVLTF. In DNA form, the CDR3 reads TGTGCCAGCTACCCTCCTGGGGCCAACGTCCTGACTTTC.

CDR3 region: CASSLERSVPEQYF. DNA of the CDR3: TGTGCCAGCAGCTTGGAACGTTCGGTACCCGAGCAGTACTTC. V gene TRBV5-6 combines with J gene TRBJ2-7; no clear D gene. V was pared by 0 bases and J by 6 bases, with 13 bases between. Looked up from germline, CDR1 is SGHDT and CDR2 is YYEEEE. The CDR3 loop spans 14 amino acids.